The T cell receptor (beta chain) described here comes from a study of shared clonotypes between healthy human individuals. Study-wide findings and caveats: Some naive CD4 clonotypes, roughly 4.5%, turned up in common across a few donors.

This clone was detected only once. Its matching antigen is unknown. Trimming left V 6 bases short and J 0 bases short, with 27 bases between. CDR1 and CDR2 (germline): MNHEY, SMNVEV (reference sequence). This CDR3 region has 19 residues. Positively selected for CCR7, the CD45RO-negative cells used as naive CD8 cells excluded terminally differentiated effector memory CD45RA+ cells. This table comes from immunoSEQ multiplex PCR, and its TCRdb copy is limited to in-frame clones, with some not included. This sample has about 2.1 million clones, with around 93% found just once. The source of this sequence is a man aged 18 to 29 in good health. Some clones in this sample may be carry-over from other donors' samples. The material sequenced was naive CD8+ T cells from PBMCs. The J gene is TRBJ2-7, the V gene TRBV27, with a weak D call TRBD1 (6 bases). The CDR3 reads CASRSFGDRSSPSSYEQYF. The CDR3 DNA follows: TGTGCCAGCAGGTCATTCGGAGACAGGTCCTCCCCAAGCTCCTACGAGCAGTACTTC.